This is a list of T cell receptor beta chains from one sample in a study of shared clonotypes between healthy human individuals. The assay was immunoSEQ multiplex PCR, and TCRdb's table has in-frame clones only and misses some. The table lists roughly 380,000 clones, approximately 96% of them singletons. The sequenced sample consisted of memory CD8+ T cells sorted from blood. The receptors come from a man in his thirties or forties in good health. CDR3s include the opening cysteine and the closing phenylalanine or tryptophan. A D gene is named only where the DNA matches it firmly. Only some rows state a clone size, as once, few, many or a class for expanded clones.

few	-	TRBV18	TRBJ2-3	TGTGCCAGCTCCTCCCAAAATCGCGGGATGCGGAATACGCAGTATTTT	CASSSQNRGMRNTQYF
-	-	TRBV5-5	TRBJ2-7	TGTGCCAGCAGCTTGGAGACACGGCTCTACGAGCAGTACTTC	CASSLETRLYEQYF
-	-	TRBV10-2	TRBJ2-5	TGCGCCAGCAGTGGAGGGCGCCAAGAGACCCAGTACTTC	CASSGGRQETQYF
-	-	TRBV27	TRBJ1-5	TGTGCCAGCAGTTTATCGGGCAGGGGCCAGCCCCAGCATTTT	CASSLSGRGQPQHF
-	-	TRBV30	TRBJ2-1	TGTGCCTGGAGTGTACTTCGCGCAGGGCATGAGCAGTTCTTC	CAWSVLRAGHEQFF
-	TRBD1	TRBV5-8	TRBJ1-1	TGTGCCAGCAGCTTTGCCGTGATTTCCGACAGGGTTGAAGCTTTCTTT	CASSFAVISDRVEAFF
-	-	TRBV15	TRBJ1-1	TGTGCCACCAGCAGAACCAGGGAGGACACTGAAGCTTTCTTT	CATSRTREDTEAFF
-	-	TRBV10-3	TRBJ2-3	TGTGCCATAGGACTGGGGGTAGATACGCAGTATTTT	CAIGLGVDTQYF
-	-	TRBV5-6	TRBJ2-3	TGTGCCAGCAGCTTCGGCGCCCCATCAGATACGCAGTATTTT	CASSFGAPSDTQYF
-	-	TRBV9	TRBJ2-1	TGTGCCAGCAGCGTAACCGGGACAACTTCCTACAATGAGCAGTTCTTC	CASSVTGTTSYNEQFF
-	TRBD2	TRBV5-1	TRBJ2-1	TGCGCCAGCAGCGCTAGCGGGAAGGGCGATGAGCAGTTCTTC	CASSASGKGDEQFF
-	TRBD1	TRBV7-9	TRBJ1-5	TGTGCCAGCAGCTTAGGGACAGGGTCAAATAATCAGCCCCAGCATTTT	CASSLGTGSNNQPQHF
-	-	TRBV2	TRBJ1-5	TGTGCCAGCAGTGGGGACACGGGACACGCGTATCAGCCCCAGCATTTT	CASSGDTGHAYQPQHF
-	-	TRBV19	TRBJ2-2	TGTGCCAGTAGTATTGGTAGATGGAACACCGGGGAGCTGTTTTTT	CASSIGRWNTGELFF
-	-	TRBV28	TRBJ2-2	TGTGCCAGCCGGACTGTGAACACCGGGGAGCTGTTTTTT	CASRTVNTGELFF
-	TRBD1	TRBV5-4	TRBJ1-4	TGTGCCAGCAGCTTGAGGACAGGGACTAATGAAAAACTGTTTTTT	CASSLRTGTNEKLFF
-	-	TRBV10-3	TRBJ2-7	TGTGCCATCAGGCGACAGGGAGGCTCCTACGAGCAGTACTTC	CAIRRQGGSYEQYF
-	-	TRBV2	TRBJ1-2	TGTGCCAGCAGTGAAGCGAGTCAGGGCCTTAACTATGGCTACACCTTC	CASSEASQGLNYGYTF
-	TRBD2	TRBV4-1	TRBJ2-1	TGCGCCAGCAGCCACCCGTCTATTTTAGCGGGACTCCCATACAATGAGCAGTTCTTC	CASSHPSILAGLPYNEQFF
-	-	TRBV5-1	TRBJ2-3	TGCGCCAGCAGCTTGTTAGAAAGGCCAGATACGCAGTATTTT	CASSLLERPDTQYF
-	-	TRBV25-1	TRBJ2-1	TGTGCCAGCAGTGCAGGACAGTCCTACAATGAGCAGTTCTTC	CASSAGQSYNEQFF
-	TRBD1	TRBV6-5	TRBJ2-7	TGTGCCAGCCGGGGACAGTTCGACGAGCAGTACTTC	CASRGQFDEQYF
-	-	TRBV6-1	TRBJ1-5	TGTGCCAGCAGTGAAGTTTGGTCAGCCTATAGCAATCAGCCCCAGCATTTT	CASSEVWSAYSNQPQHF
-	-	TRBV5-1	TRBJ2-3	TGCGCCAGCAGGTTCAGATTCACAGATACGCAGTATTTT	CASRFRFTDTQYF
-	-	TRBV4-2	TRBJ2-1	TGTGCCAGCAGCCACCCGACTCCCTACAATGAGCAGTTCTTC	CASSHPTPYNEQFF
-	TRBD2	TRBV2	TRBJ2-1	TGTGCCAGCAGAGACCGGGACTATAGATACAATGAGCAGTTCTTC	CASRDRDYRYNEQFF
-	-	TRBV11-2	TRBJ1-2	TGTGCCAGCAGCTCCGACAGACCTAACTATGGCTACACCTTC	CASSSDRPNYGYTF
-	TRBD2	TRBV2	TRBJ2-1	TGTGCCAGCAGTGTATCCGCGGGAGGGCCGCGAAATGAGCAGTTCTTC	CASSVSAGGPRNEQFF
-	-	TRBV28	TRBJ2-7	TGTGCCAGCAGGAGGTTCGGCGGAACCTACGAGCAGTACTTC	CASRRFGGTYEQYF
few	-	TRBV6-6	TRBJ1-1	TGTGCCAGCAGTTACCCACTGAACACTGAAGCTTTCTTT	CASSYPLNTEAFF
-	TRBD1	TRBV29-1	TRBJ2-7	TGCAGCGTCTCTGGGGACAGGGGGGCGGGAGTGGCGTACGAGCAGTACTTC	CSVSGDRGAGVAYEQYF
-	-	TRBV27	TRBJ2-4	TGTGCCAGCAGTTTAACCAAGGCGGCAAGGAACATTCAGTACTTC	CASSLTKAARNIQYF
-	TRBD1	TRBV7-9	TRBJ1-2	TGTGCCAGCAGCTTAGACCAACCACAGGGGGCGCGAGGCTACACCTTC	CASSLDQPQGARGYTF
-	TRBD1	TRBV30	TRBJ1-1	TGTGCCTGGAAGGACAGGGTGAACACTGAAGCTTTCTTT	CAWKDRVNTEAFF
once	-	TRBV5-6	TRBJ2-7	TGTGCCAGCAGCTTGAACAGACCTTACGAGCAGTACTTC	CASSLNRPYEQYF
-	TRBD1	TRBV5-5	TRBJ1-1	TGTGCCAGCAGCCCGGGACAGGGGGCGAACACTGAAGCTTTCTTT	CASSPGQGANTEAFF
-	-	TRBV27	TRBJ1-2	TGTGCCAGCAGCTTTAGTAGGACAGTCGCAAGGGGGGACTATGGCTACACCTTC	CASSFSRTVARGDYGYTF
-	-	TRBV5-1	TRBJ1-1	TGCGCCAGCAGCCCCGACAGGACTGAAGCTTTCTTT	CASSPDRTEAFF
-	TRBD2	TRBV28	TRBJ2-1	TGTGCCAGCAGCTATAGCGGGAGGGGATTGTACAATGAGCAGTTCTTC	CASSYSGRGLYNEQFF
-	-	TRBV6-1	TRBJ2-7	TGTGCCAGCAGTGAAATTCCGGCAGACGAGCAGTACTTC	CASSEIPADEQYF
-	-	TRBV19	TRBJ1-2	TGTGCCAGTATGAGGGGGAACTATGGCTACACCTTC	CASMRGNYGYTF
-	-	TRBV10-1	TRBJ2-1	TGCGCCAGCAGTGAGTCGTCGGAGGGTGCCATGGAGCAGTTCTTC	CASSESSEGAMEQFF
-	-	TRBV10-1	TRBJ2-7	TGCGCCAGCATTCCTAGAAGGAGGTACGAGCAGTACTTC	CASIPRRRYEQYF
-	TRBD1	TRBV18	TRBJ1-4	TGTGCCAGCTCACTAGGGACAGGGAATGAAAAACTGTTTTTT	CASSLGTGNEKLFF
-	-	TRBV27	TRBJ1-2	TGTGCCAGCAGTTTGAACGGGCTCTATGGCTACACCTTC	CASSLNGLYGYTF
-	-	TRBV5-1	TRBJ1-4	TGCGCCAGCAGCTTAGGACTGATCGATGAAAAACTGTTTTTT	CASSLGLIDEKLFF
-	-	TRBV28	TRBJ2-2	TGTGCCAGCAGTTCGGGACAGAACACCGGGGAGCTGTTTTTT	CASSSGQNTGELFF
-	TRBD1	TRBV2	TRBJ2-1	TGTGCCAGCAGTGAAACCGGGACAGGGGGCGTTGAGCAGTTCTTC	CASSETGTGGVEQFF
-	-	TRBV6-6	TRBJ2-3	TGTGCCAGCAGTTATTATCCCGTGGGGGCAGATACGCAGTATTTT	CASSYYPVGADTQYF
-	-	TRBV13	TRBJ2-2	TGTGCCAGCAGCGCTCCACAGGGGACTACCGATAGCACCGGGGAGCTGTTTTTT	CASSAPQGTTDSTGELFF
once	TRBD2	TRBV19	TRBJ2-1	TGTGCCAGTAGTCCGGGCGGGAGCTCCTACAATGAGCAGTTCTTC	CASSPGGSSYNEQFF
-	-	TRBV7-3	TRBJ2-7	TGTGCCAGCAGCCCTAGTAGTGGAGGTGAGCAGTACTTC	CASSPSSGGEQYF
-	TRBD2	TRBV7-8	TRBJ2-7	TGTGCCAGCAGCTTAGAGCGTGATCGAGCGGGGAGTGGCTACGAGCAGTACTTC	CASSLERDRAGSGYEQYF
-	-	TRBV20-1	TRBJ2-5	TGCAGTGCTATCCGAGAGACCCAGTACTTC	CSAIRETQYF
-	-	TRBV7-2	TRBJ1-5	TGTGCCAGCGGGGACCCCAATCAGCCCCAGCATTTT	CASGDPNQPQHF
-	TRBD2	TRBV6-1	TRBJ2-7	TGTGCCAGCAGTGGCGGAGGACTAGCGGGGGAGGAGCAGTACTTC	CASSGGGLAGEEQYF
-	TRBD2	TRBV10-3	TRBJ2-1	TGTGCCATCAGCGGGACTAGCGGGAGTAATGAGCAGTTCTTC	CAISGTSGSNEQFF